This is a list of T cell receptor beta chains from one sample in a study of cytomegalovirus exposure and HLA in healthy donors. The method was immunoSEQ multiplex PCR; TCRdb's version includes in-frame clones alone and lacks a portion of them. Among 70,000 to 95,000 clones, 76% were seen once, and the ten largest hold approximately 5%. What was sequenced was PBMCs. The receptors shown here come from a man aged 25 to 40 in good health and CMV-seropositive. CDR3s leave out the opening cysteine and the closing phenylalanine or tryptophan. Each record gives: V gene, J gene, CDR3 protein.

v_gene: TRBV2
j_gene: TRBJ1-5
CDR3aa: ASSFREGGNQPQH

v_gene: TRBV28
j_gene: TRBJ2-7
CDR3aa: ASSPMYEQY

v_gene: TRBV11-2
j_gene: TRBJ1-4
CDR3aa: ASSHGDRSSLHEKLF

v_gene: TRBV30
j_gene: TRBJ2-1
CDR3aa: AWSVGSSGRNEQF

v_gene: TRBV4-3
j_gene: TRBJ2-3
CDR3aa: ASSQLAENTDTQY

v_gene: TRBV5-1
j_gene: TRBJ2-5
CDR3aa: ASSLAGGPYETQY

v_gene: TRBV6-5
j_gene: TRBJ1-2
CDR3aa: ASSPDFLRYT

v_gene: TRBV30
j_gene: TRBJ1-1
CDR3aa: AWRGRAMNTEAF

v_gene: TRBV29-1
j_gene: TRBJ2-1
CDR3aa: SVEGTSRHNEQF

v_gene: TRBV15
j_gene: TRBJ1-5
CDR3aa: ATSQERGFSNQPQH

v_gene: TRBV7-9
j_gene: TRBJ1-4
CDR3aa: ASSPVANEKLF

v_gene: TRBV7-9
j_gene: TRBJ1-1
CDR3aa: ASSLGGGGTNTEAF

v_gene: TRBV27
j_gene: TRBJ2-1
CDR3aa: ASSLSAGGHNEQF

v_gene: TRBV5-4
j_gene: TRBJ2-2
CDR3aa: ASRGEDRVGTGELF

v_gene: TRBV6-5
j_gene: TRBJ1-2
CDR3aa: ASSGTGGFSYGYT

v_gene: TRBV7-9
j_gene: NA
CDR3aa: ASSSQAQFGEQY

v_gene: TRBV4-1
j_gene: TRBJ2-2
CDR3aa: ASSQADRHTGELF

v_gene: TRBV4-3
j_gene: TRBJ2-5
CDR3aa: ASSQRETQY

v_gene: TRBV7-9
j_gene: TRBJ2-5
CDR3aa: ASSSSGGPSETQY

v_gene: TRBV19
j_gene: TRBJ1-2
CDR3aa: ASSIRDYGYT

v_gene: TRBV2
j_gene: TRBJ2-5
CDR3aa: ASSEPVSGGEGETQY

v_gene: TRBV9
j_gene: TRBJ2-1
CDR3aa: ASSVAGQGTVNEQF

v_gene: TRBV7-3
j_gene: TRBJ2-6
CDR3aa: ASSLLHRGMDGANVLT

v_gene: TRBV15
j_gene: TRBJ2-7
CDR3aa: ATSREGQGGLAAYEQY

v_gene: TRBV5-1
j_gene: TRBJ1-4
CDR3aa: ASSLAPGGRTNEKLF

v_gene: TRBV11-2
j_gene: TRBJ1-4
CDR3aa: ASSPRGLDEKLF

v_gene: TRBV19
j_gene: TRBJ2-1
CDR3aa: ASSRRGSLAKEQF

v_gene: TRBV7-2
j_gene: TRBJ1-3
CDR3aa: ASSLALYGNTIY

v_gene: TRBV5-1
j_gene: TRBJ1-5
CDR3aa: ASSSPQDPCDQPQH

v_gene: TRBV7-2
j_gene: TRBJ2-5
CDR3aa: ASSLGGLQETQY

v_gene: TRBV6-1
j_gene: TRBJ2-1
CDR3aa: ASGRQGNNNEQF

v_gene: TRBV6-5
j_gene: TRBJ1-4
CDR3aa: ASSYSAGTNEKLF

v_gene: TRBV2
j_gene: TRBJ2-1
CDR3aa: ASSGTSAYNEQF

v_gene: TRBV4-3
j_gene: TRBJ2-7
CDR3aa: ASSQGSEQY

v_gene: TRBV6-1
j_gene: TRBJ1-6
CDR3aa: ASSRGQSNSPLH

v_gene: TRBV29-1
j_gene: TRBJ1-2
CDR3aa: SVEDTNYGYT

v_gene: TRBV6-1
j_gene: TRBJ2-2
CDR3aa: ASSELAGGRTGELF